The 6 T cell receptor beta chains presented below share a single source sample, sequenced in a study of identical twins. MiXCR, run by TCRdb on the 5' RACE reads, gives a single entry per CDR3 protein. The sample records 450,000 or so distinct CDR3 sequences, approximately 15% being singletons. These data also featured in a second study, about yellow fever vaccine responses in identical twins.

Material for sequencing was CD4+ T cells sorted from blood. These receptors came from a woman aged 18-29 years in good health.

This clonotype occurred a few times. The V and J genes are TRBV20-1 and TRBJ2-3; 11 bases align to TRBD2. The CDR3 runs to 15 residues. The germline gives CDR1 DFQATT, CDR2 SNEGSKA (reference sequence). The junction had 3 bases not matched to a gene; V was cut back by 1 base and J by 3 bases. CDR3: CSARAASGGTDTQYF. The CDR3 region has the DNA TGCAGTGCTAGAGCGGCTAGCGGGGGGACAGATACGCAGTATTTT.

There are a few counts of this clonotype. V usage is TRBV24-1 and J usage is TRBJ2-3, with D perhaps matching TRBD1 (6 bases). V was shortened by 3 bases and J by 3 bases, with 15 bases between the two germline ends. The CDR3 loop spans 16 amino acids. The germline V gene encodes CDR1 KGHDR and CDR2 SFDVKD. CDR3 sequence reads: CATSDRPNTGTDTQYF. Written as DNA, the CDR3 is TGTGCCACCAGTGATAGGCCGAACACAGGGACAGATACGCAGTATTTT.

CDR3 sequence: CASSKTGGFNYGYTF. As DNA, the CDR3 is TGTGCCAGCAGTAAAACAGGGGGCTTCAACTATGGCTACACCTTC. The chain recombines TRBV6-1 with TRBJ1-2; 9 positions match TRBD1. Germline loops: CDR1 MNHNS, CDR2 SASEGT. The CDR3 covers 15 residues. The V segment lost 5 bases and the J segment 2 bases; nucleotides outside the gene matches: 6.

This CDR3 is CASSTPGGGAPYEQYF. The CDR3 DNA reads TGTGCCAGCAGTACCCCCGGCGGGGGGGCTCCCTACGAGCAGTACTTC. The V and J genes are TRBV6-1 and TRBJ2-7; 9 nucleotides match TRBD2. The germline V gene encodes CDR1 MNHNS and CDR2 SASEGT. There are 16 residues in the CDR3. J gave up 2 bases and V 5 bases, and 10 bases lay outside the gene matches.

The chain has TRBV3-1 and TRBJ2-2; no clear D gene. With 1 base removed from V and 7 bases from J, the gap between germline ends came to 10 bases. Per germline, CDR1 LGHDT and CDR2 YNNKEL (reference sequence). The CDR3 has 14 amino acids. CDR3 sequence reads: CASSQVIRGGELFF. CDR3 in DNA: TGTGCCAGCAGCCAAGTTATACGCGGCGGGGAGCTGTTTTTT. The full variable domain, its missing parts supplied by reference TRBV3-1 and TRBJ2-2, is DTAVSQTPKYLVTQMGNDKSIKCEQNLGHDTMYWYKQDSKKFLKIMFSYNNKELIINETVPNRFSPKSPDKAHLNLHINSLELGDSAVYFCASSQVIRGGELFFGEGSRLTVL.

V usage is TRBV7-2 and J usage is TRBJ2-1; 12 bases line up with TRBD2. Germline V CDR1 and CDR2: SGHTA, FQGNSA. The CDR3 has 15 residues. The ends lost 5 bases at V and 8 bases at J; junction bases unmatched: 7. CDR3 amino acids: CASSPGLAGGHEQFF. The CDR3 nucleotides read TGTGCCAGCAGCCCGGGGCTAGCGGGGGGGCATGAGCAGTTCTTC. The entire variable domain, with the rest obtained from reference TRBV7-2 and TRBJ2-1, is as follows: GAGVSQSPSNKVTEKGKDVELRCDPISGHTALYWYRQSLGQGLEFLIYFQGNSAPDKSGLPSDRFSAERTGGSVSTLTIQRTQQEDSAVYLCASSPGLAGGHEQFFGPGTRLTVL.